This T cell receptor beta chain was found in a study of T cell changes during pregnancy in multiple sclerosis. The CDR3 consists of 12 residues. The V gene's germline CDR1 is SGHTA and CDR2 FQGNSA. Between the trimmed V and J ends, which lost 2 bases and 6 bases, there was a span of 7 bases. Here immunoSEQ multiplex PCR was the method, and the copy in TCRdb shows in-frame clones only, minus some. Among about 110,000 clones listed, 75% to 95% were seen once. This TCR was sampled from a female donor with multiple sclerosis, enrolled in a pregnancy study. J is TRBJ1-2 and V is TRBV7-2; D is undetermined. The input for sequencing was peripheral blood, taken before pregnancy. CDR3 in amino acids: CASSLIGHGYTF. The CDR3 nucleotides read TGTGCCAGCAGCTTAATCGGTCATGGCTACACCTTC.